This T cell receptor beta chain was obtained from a study of OX40 agonist ivuxolimab in advanced cancers. Study details: One hepatocellular carcinoma and a couple of cutaneous melanoma patients partially responded.

Blood was sampled at baseline, cycle 4 day 1, and cycle 7 day 1. Assay: immunoSEQ multiplex PCR; the TCRdb copy retains only in-frame clones and omits some. The sample lists 55,000 to 85,000 clones; approximately 91% were seen once. The CDR3 runs to 13 residues. Germline V gene data show CDR1 as MDHEN and CDR2 as SYDVKM. V was clipped by 6 bases and J by 2 bases, with 10 bases between them. This specimen consisted of CD4+ or CD8+ T cells sorted from blood, obtained in a trial of the OX40 agonist ivuxolimab. The genes are TRBV28 and TRBJ1-2; the D is unclear. The sequence derives from an adult with an advanced solid tumor such as melanoma, head and neck, liver or kidney cancer. In nucleotides, the CDR3 is TGTGCCAGCAGCCCATCGGTAAACTATGGCTACACCTTC. It translates to CASSPSVNYGYTF.